This is a list of T cell receptor beta chains from one sample in a study of cytomegalovirus exposure and HLA in healthy donors. Clones were sequenced by immunoSEQ multiplex PCR, and TCRdb holds only the in-frame ones, with some missing. Of 210,000 or so clones listed, 70% to 85% are singletons. Material for sequencing was PBMCs. The origin of the receptors is a woman aged 35 to 49 in good health and CMV-seronegative. Both conserved end residues are part of each CDR3. A D gene is named only where the DNA matches it firmly. Only part of the rows carry a size: once, few, many, or a class if the clone is expanded.

cdr3_aa,cdr3_nt,j_call,v_call,d_call,clone_size
CASSHTDTLTYEQYF,TGCGCCAGCAGCCATACAGACACATTAACCTACGAGCAGTACTTC,TRBJ2-7,TRBV5-1,NA,NA
CASSELAGALTYNEQFF,TGTGCCAGCAGTGAGCTAGCGGGGGCACTGACCTACAATGAGCAGTTCTTC,TRBJ2-1,TRBV6-1,TRBD2,NA
CASSTRDYQPQHF,TGTGCCAGCAGTACCAGGGATTATCAGCCCCAGCATTTT,TRBJ1-5,TRBV28,NA,few
CASSPHRDGGYEQYF,TGTGCCAGCAGCCCCCATCGGGACGGGGGCTACGAGCAGTACTTC,TRBJ2-7,TRBV9,NA,NA
CASSQGTGTGATGELFF,TGTGCCAGCAGCCAAGGAACCGGGACAGGGGCCACCGGGGAGCTGTTTTTT,TRBJ2-2,TRBV7-6,TRBD1,NA
CASSEVGRGESPLHF,TGTGCCAGCAGTGAAGTGGGCAGGGGAGAATCACCCCTCCACTTT,TRBJ1-6,TRBV6-1,NA,few
CASSYEGYEQYF,TGTGCCAGCAGTTACGAGGGCTACGAGCAGTACTTC,TRBJ2-7,TRBV6-6,NA,NA
CASSGQLGADTQYF,TGTGCCAGCAGTGGACAGCTCGGGGCAGATACGCAGTATTTT,TRBJ2-3,TRBV6-6,NA,NA
CASTSGTGVNTGELFF,TGTGCCAGCACCTCAGGGACAGGGGTTAACACCGGGGAGCTGTTTTTT,TRBJ2-2,TRBV28,TRBD1,NA
CASSAGDNGGYYEQYF,TGTGCCAGCAGCGCAGGTGACAATGGGGGGTACTACGAGCAGTACTTC,TRBJ2-7,TRBV9,NA,NA
CASSLPQGNYGYTF,TGCGCCAGCAGCTTGCCACAGGGGAACTATGGCTACACCTTC,TRBJ1-2,TRBV5-1,TRBD1,NA
CASGLFNSPLHF,TGTGCCAGCGGACTGTTTAATTCACCCCTCCACTTT,TRBJ1-6,TRBV27,NA,NA
CASSSMDRVDGYTF,TGTGCCAGCAGCTCCATGGACAGGGTGGATGGCTACACCTTC,TRBJ1-2,TRBV11-3,TRBD1,NA
CASSLGGGYGSPLHF,TGTGCCAGCAGCTTAGGAGGTGGGTACGGTTCACCCCTCCACTTT,TRBJ1-6,TRBV7-2,NA,NA
CASTPLPVQETQYF,TGTGCCAGCACCCCCTTACCGGTCCAAGAGACCCAGTACTTC,TRBJ2-5,TRBV2,NA,NA
CASSDAGVSHEQYF,TGTGCCAGCAGTGACGCAGGGGTTAGCCACGAGCAGTACTTC,TRBJ2-7,TRBV6-4,NA,NA
CASSLVSYSPLHF,TGTGCCAGCAGCTTAGTTAGTTATTCACCCCTCCACTTT,TRBJ1-6,TRBV7-2,NA,NA
CASSPAGEGNEKLFF,TGTGCCAGCAGCCCCGCAGGGGAGGGGAATGAAAAACTGTTTTTT,TRBJ1-4,TRBV9,NA,NA
CASEVPGQGTPLHF,TGTGCCAGCGAGGTCCCGGGACAGGGAACACCCCTCCACTTT,TRBJ1-6,TRBV28,TRBD1,NA
CASSFGGLQSTGEQYF,TGTGCCAGCAGCTTCGGGGGACTACAAAGTACGGGGGAGCAGTACTTC,TRBJ2-5,TRBV7-9,TRBD2,NA
CASSPRQGAQPQHF,TGTGCCAGCAGTCCCCGACAGGGGGCTCAGCCCCAGCATTTT,TRBJ1-5,TRBV6-1,TRBD1,NA
CASSEGAVANSPLHF,TGTGCCAGCAGCGAGGGGGCGGTTGCGAATTCACCCCTCCACTTT,TRBJ1-6,TRBV7-2,TRBD1,NA
CASSQRSGDGDEQFF,TGTGCCAGCAGCCAAAGGTCAGGGGATGGGGATGAGCAGTTCTTC,TRBJ2-1,TRBV14,NA,NA
CASSQVGTGGTGELFF,TGTGCCAGCAGCCAAGTCGGGACAGGGGGGACCGGGGAGCTGTTTTTT,TRBJ2-2,TRBV4-2,TRBD1,NA
CASLTAYNYGYTF,TGTGCCAGCTTGACAGCTTATAACTATGGCTACACCTTC,TRBJ1-2,TRBV6-6,NA,NA
CASSVVQRVALGTEAFF,TGTGCCAGTAGTGTTGTTCAGAGGGTAGCTCTCGGCACTGAAGCTTTCTTT,TRBJ1-1,TRBV19,NA,NA
CASSQPRRSDTQYF,TGCGCCAGCAGCCAACCTCGCCGGTCAGATACGCAGTATTTT,TRBJ2-3,TRBV4-1,NA,NA
CASSSPTGPVDEQFF,TGTGCCAGCAGCTCCCCGACAGGGCCCGTGGATGAGCAGTTCTTC,TRBJ2-1,TRBV7-9,TRBD1,NA